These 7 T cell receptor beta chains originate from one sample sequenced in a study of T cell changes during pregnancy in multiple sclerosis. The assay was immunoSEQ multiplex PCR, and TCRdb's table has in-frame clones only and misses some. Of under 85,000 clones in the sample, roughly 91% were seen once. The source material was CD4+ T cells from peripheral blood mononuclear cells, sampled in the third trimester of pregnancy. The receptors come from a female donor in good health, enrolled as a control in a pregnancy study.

The CDR3 DNA reads TGTGCCTGGACCTCGACAGGGGAAGGGGGCTACACCTTC. Translating gives CAWTSTGEGGYTF. V gene TRBV30 combines with J gene TRBJ1-2, with 8 bases fitting TRBD1. V gave up 4 bases and J gave up 8 bases; unmatched junction bases: 9. Looked up from germline, CDR1 is GTSNPN and CDR2 is SVGIG (reference sequence). There are 13 residues in the CDR3.

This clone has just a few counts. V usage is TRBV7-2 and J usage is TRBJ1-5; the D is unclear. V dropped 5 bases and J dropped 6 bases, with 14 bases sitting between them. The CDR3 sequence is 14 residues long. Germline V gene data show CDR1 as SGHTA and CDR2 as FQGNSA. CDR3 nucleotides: TGTGCCAGCAGCCCAACCTACAGTTCTCAGCCCCAGCATTTT. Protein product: CASSPTYSSQPQHF.

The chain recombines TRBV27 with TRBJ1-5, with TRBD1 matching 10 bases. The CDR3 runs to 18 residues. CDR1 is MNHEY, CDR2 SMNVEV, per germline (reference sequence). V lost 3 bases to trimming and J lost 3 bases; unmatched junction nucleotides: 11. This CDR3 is CASSLGGGTGVTNQPQHF. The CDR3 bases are TGTGCCAGCAGTTTGGGCGGCGGGACAGGGGTTACCAATCAGCCCCAGCATTTT.

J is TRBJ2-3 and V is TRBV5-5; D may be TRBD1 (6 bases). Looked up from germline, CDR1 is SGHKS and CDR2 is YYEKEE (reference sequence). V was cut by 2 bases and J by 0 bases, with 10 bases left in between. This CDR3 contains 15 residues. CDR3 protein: CASSLQQGSTDTQYF. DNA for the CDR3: TGTGCCAGCAGCTTACAACAGGGAAGCACAGATACGCAGTATTTT.

The CDR3 sequence is CAWSVGGPRGETQYF. CDR3 nucleotides: TGTGCCTGGAGTGTAGGAGGGCCTAGGGGAGAGACCCAGTACTTC. The rearrangement uses TRBV30 and TRBJ2-5; D might be TRBD2 (6 bases). The V and J ends lost 0 bases and 4 bases respectively, with 15 bases between them. CDR3 length: 15 residues. Germline loops: CDR1 GTSNPN, CDR2 SVGIG (reference sequence). The full variable domain, in which reference TRBV30 and TRBJ2-5 provide the parts outside the CDR3, is SQTIHQWPATLVQPVGSPLSLECTVEGTSNPNLYWYRQAAGRGLQLLFYSVGIGQISSEVPQNLSASRPQDRQFILSSKKLLLSDSGFYLCAWSVGGPRGETQYFGPGTRLLVL.

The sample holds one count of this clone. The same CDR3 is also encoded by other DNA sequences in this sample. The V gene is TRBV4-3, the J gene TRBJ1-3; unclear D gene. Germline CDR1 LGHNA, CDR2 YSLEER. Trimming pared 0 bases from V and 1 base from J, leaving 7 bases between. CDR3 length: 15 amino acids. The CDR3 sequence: CASSQDAGSGNTIYF. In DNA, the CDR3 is TGCGCCAGCAGCCAAGATGCAGGTTCTGGAAACACCATATATTTT.

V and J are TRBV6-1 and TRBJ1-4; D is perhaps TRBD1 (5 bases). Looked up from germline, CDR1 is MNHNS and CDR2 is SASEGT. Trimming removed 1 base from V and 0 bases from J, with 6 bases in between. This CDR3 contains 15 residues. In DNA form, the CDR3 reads TGTGCCAGCAGTGAAGAAGGGGCAACTAATGAAAAACTGTTTTTT. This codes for CASSEEGATNEKLFF.